The rows below give T cell receptor beta chains drawn from one sample of a study of T-cell memory formation after mild COVID-19. TCRdb reanalysed the 5' RACE reads using MiXCR and keeps one entry per CDR3 protein. This sample has around 300,000 distinct CDR3 sequences; approximately 13% occur once, and the top ten carry 20% to 25%. The sample consisted of PBMCs or a T cell subset sorted from them (not recorded which). Source of these receptors: a man younger than 30 who had mild COVID-19 (a few samples of this study predate the infection). Cell type and time point are not known. The CDR3 runs from the conserved cysteine through the conserved F or W. D genes are given only for firm matches. For some rows the clone size is stated as once, few or many, or as a class when expanded; others skip it.

j_call: TRBJ2-7; v_call: TRBV5-1; cdr3_length: 14; d_call: NA; clone_size: NA; cdr3_nt: TGCGCCAGCAGCTTCTCTGGCAGGGCCTACGAGCAGTACTTC; cdr3_aa: CASSFSGRAYEQYF
j_call: TRBJ2-7; v_call: TRBV5-1; cdr3_length: 14; d_call: TRBD2; clone_size: NA; cdr3_nt: TGCGCCAGCATGGAAGTAGCGGGGCCCTACGAGCAGTACTTC; cdr3_aa: CASMEVAGPYEQYF
j_call: TRBJ2-5; v_call: TRBV5-6; cdr3_length: 14; d_call: TRBD2; clone_size: NA; cdr3_nt: TGTGCCAGCAGCGGCCGGGGGGGAGGAGAGACCCAGTACTTC; cdr3_aa: CASSGRGGGETQYF
j_call: TRBJ1-1; v_call: TRBV19; cdr3_length: 13; d_call: TRBD1; clone_size: few; cdr3_nt: TGTGCCAGTAGTATCGCACTCGGGACAGAGGCTTTCTTT; cdr3_aa: CASSIALGTEAFF
j_call: TRBJ2-6; v_call: TRBV2; cdr3_length: 15; d_call: NA; clone_size: few; cdr3_nt: TGTGCCAGCAACAGTGATGCATCTGGGGCCAACGTCCTGACTTTC; cdr3_aa: CASNSDASGANVLTF
j_call: TRBJ2-7; v_call: TRBV12-3/TRBV12-4; cdr3_length: 14; d_call: NA; clone_size: NA; cdr3_nt: TGTGCCAGCAGTCCCCTGGGGGGTACCTACGAGCAGTACTTC; cdr3_aa: CASSPLGGTYEQYF
j_call: TRBJ2-1; v_call: TRBV11-2; cdr3_length: 14; d_call: TRBD1; clone_size: NA; cdr3_nt: TGTGCCAGCAGCTTAGTAGGGTACACACAGGGGGAGTTCTTC; cdr3_aa: CASSLVGYTQGEFF
j_call: TRBJ1-3; v_call: TRBV2; cdr3_length: 16; d_call: NA; clone_size: few; cdr3_nt: TGTGCCAGCACTCGTGGGGTCCTTGAGGCGGGAAACACCATATATTTT; cdr3_aa: CASTRGVLEAGNTIYF
j_call: TRBJ1-2; v_call: TRBV4-3; cdr3_length: 15; d_call: NA; clone_size: few; cdr3_nt: TGCGCCAGCAGATTAGGCACGGGTCGAGGCTATGGCTACACCTTC; cdr3_aa: CASRLGTGRGYGYTF
j_call: TRBJ2-3; v_call: TRBV4-2; cdr3_length: 15; d_call: TRBD2; clone_size: NA; cdr3_nt: TGTGCCAGCAGCCAGAAGCGGGGGAGCACAGATACGCAGTATTTT; cdr3_aa: CASSQKRGSTDTQYF
j_call: TRBJ2-1; v_call: TRBV11-2; cdr3_length: 14; d_call: NA; clone_size: NA; cdr3_nt: TGTGCCAGCAGCTTGGAGACGCTCTACAATGAGCAGTTCTTC; cdr3_aa: CASSLETLYNEQFF
j_call: TRBJ2-7; v_call: TRBV10-3; cdr3_length: 14; d_call: TRBD1; clone_size: many; cdr3_nt: TGTGCCATCAATTCCGGGACAGGATCCTACGAGCAGTACTTC; cdr3_aa: CAINSGTGSYEQYF
j_call: TRBJ1-5; v_call: TRBV24-1; cdr3_length: 14; d_call: NA; clone_size: few; cdr3_nt: TGTGCCACCAGTCCTCCAGGAGAAAATCAGCCCCAGCATTTT; cdr3_aa: CATSPPGENQPQHF
j_call: TRBJ2-1; v_call: TRBV7-3; cdr3_length: 15; d_call: TRBD1; clone_size: few; cdr3_nt: TGTGCCAGCAGCATCTCCGGGACAGGGGGGAATGAGCAGTTCTTC; cdr3_aa: CASSISGTGGNEQFF
j_call: TRBJ2-1; v_call: TRBV5-1; cdr3_length: 16; d_call: TRBD1; clone_size: many; cdr3_nt: TGCGCCAGCAGCGAGTGGACAGGCCCTACCTACAATGAGCAGTTCTTC; cdr3_aa: CASSEWTGPTYNEQFF
j_call: TRBJ1-6; v_call: TRBV21-1; cdr3_length: 14; d_call: NA; clone_size: few; cdr3_nt: TGTGCCAGCAGCCCAGGGGGTATTAATTCACCCCTCCACTTT; cdr3_aa: CASSPGGINSPLHF
j_call: TRBJ2-1; v_call: TRBV7-7; cdr3_length: 14; d_call: TRBD1; clone_size: NA; cdr3_nt: TGTGCCAGCAGCCGGACAGGTACTACCAATGAGCAGTTCTTC; cdr3_aa: CASSRTGTTNEQFF
j_call: TRBJ2-6; v_call: TRBV12-5; cdr3_length: 15; d_call: NA; clone_size: NA; cdr3_nt: TGTGCTAGTGGTTTGGGGGCAGCCGGGGCCAACGTCCTGACTTTC; cdr3_aa: CASGLGAAGANVLTF
j_call: TRBJ2-7; v_call: TRBV4-3; cdr3_length: 15; d_call: TRBD2; clone_size: few; cdr3_nt: TGCGCCAGCAGCCAAGTAGCGGGAGCGCCGTTCGAGCAGTACTTC; cdr3_aa: CASSQVAGAPFEQYF
j_call: TRBJ2-5; v_call: TRBV7-8; cdr3_length: 13; d_call: NA; clone_size: many; cdr3_nt: TGTGCCAGCAGCGTCCAAGGCGTTGAGACCCAGTACTTC; cdr3_aa: CASSVQGVETQYF
j_call: TRBJ1-4; v_call: TRBV5-1; cdr3_length: 13; d_call: TRBD1; clone_size: NA; cdr3_nt: TGCGCCAGCAGCGCCGACAGGGGAGAAAAACTGTTTTTT; cdr3_aa: CASSADRGEKLFF
j_call: TRBJ2-1; v_call: TRBV20-1; cdr3_length: 13; d_call: TRBD2; clone_size: many; cdr3_nt: TGCAGTGCTTCACTGACTAGCGACGGTGAGCAGTTCTTC; cdr3_aa: CSASLTSDGEQFF
j_call: TRBJ2-1; v_call: TRBV29-1; cdr3_length: 12; d_call: NA; clone_size: NA; cdr3_nt: TGCAGCGTTGAGATAACCTACAATGAGCAGTTCTTC; cdr3_aa: CSVEITYNEQFF
j_call: TRBJ2-1; v_call: TRBV5-5; cdr3_length: 15; d_call: TRBD2; clone_size: many; cdr3_nt: TGTGCCAGCCGCACGACTAGCGGGGTTAACAATGAGCAGTTCTTC; cdr3_aa: CASRTTSGVNNEQFF
j_call: TRBJ1-1; v_call: TRBV12-3/TRBV12-4; cdr3_length: 14; d_call: TRBD1; clone_size: NA; cdr3_nt: TGTGCCAGCAGTTTGCGACAGGGGGCGAGTAGAACTTTCTTT; cdr3_aa: CASSLRQGASRTFF
j_call: TRBJ2-5; v_call: TRBV4-3; cdr3_length: 14; d_call: NA; clone_size: few; cdr3_nt: TGCGCCAGCAGCCAAGGTCTGGACCAAGAGACCCAGTACTTC; cdr3_aa: CASSQGLDQETQYF
j_call: TRBJ2-2; v_call: TRBV4-1; cdr3_length: 17; d_call: TRBD1; clone_size: few; cdr3_nt: TGCGCCAGCAGCCAAGTCCCCGGACAGGGATTAACCGGGGAGCTGTTTTTT; cdr3_aa: CASSQVPGQGLTGELFF
j_call: TRBJ1-2; v_call: TRBV4-1; cdr3_length: 15; d_call: NA; clone_size: NA; cdr3_nt: TGCGCCAGCAGCCAAGAGGCGGCCACCCGCCGGGGCTACACCTTC; cdr3_aa: CASSQEAATRRGYTF
j_call: TRBJ2-1; v_call: TRBV4-1; cdr3_length: 13; d_call: NA; clone_size: NA; cdr3_nt: TGCGCCAGCAGCCTAGATTGGGGCGATGAGCAGTTCTTC; cdr3_aa: CASSLDWGDEQFF
j_call: TRBJ2-6; v_call: TRBV6-6; cdr3_length: 15; d_call: NA; clone_size: many; cdr3_nt: TGTGCCTGTAGGACAGACCTAGCTGGGGCCAACGTCCTGACTTTC; cdr3_aa: CACRTDLAGANVLTF
j_call: TRBJ1-2; v_call: TRBV3-1; cdr3_length: 13; d_call: NA; clone_size: few; cdr3_nt: TGTGCCAGCAGCCAAGAAGGGCGGAGTGGCTACACCTTC; cdr3_aa: CASSQEGRSGYTF
j_call: TRBJ2-5; v_call: TRBV5-1; cdr3_length: 14; d_call: TRBD1; clone_size: NA; cdr3_nt: TGCGCCAGCAGCTTGGCCTCGGACAGGGGTGCCCAGTACTTC; cdr3_aa: CASSLASDRGAQYF
j_call: TRBJ1-1; v_call: TRBV20-1; cdr3_length: 14; d_call: NA; clone_size: few; cdr3_nt: TGCAGTGCCAGAGCCGGGGGGCGGAACACTGAAGCTTTCTTT; cdr3_aa: CSARAGGRNTEAFF
j_call: TRBJ1-1; v_call: TRBV12-3/TRBV12-4; cdr3_length: 13; d_call: TRBD1; clone_size: many; cdr3_nt: TGTGCCAGCAGTTTAACAGGGGAAACTGAAGCTTTCTTT; cdr3_aa: CASSLTGETEAFF
j_call: TRBJ1-2; v_call: TRBV29-1; cdr3_length: 11; d_call: NA; clone_size: few; cdr3_nt: TGCAGCGTTGTATCGGGAAAGGCGTACACCTTC; cdr3_aa: CSVVSGKAYTF
j_call: TRBJ2-7; v_call: TRBV11-2; cdr3_length: 15; d_call: TRBD1; clone_size: NA; cdr3_nt: TGTGCCAGCAGCTTAGGGGGGACAGGGGCCGCCGAGCAGTACTTC; cdr3_aa: CASSLGGTGAAEQYF
j_call: TRBJ1-5; v_call: TRBV4-1; cdr3_length: 13; d_call: TRBD1; clone_size: once; cdr3_nt: TGCGCCAGCAGCCAGGACAGGACGCAGCCCCAGCATTTT; cdr3_aa: CASSQDRTQPQHF
j_call: TRBJ2-1; v_call: TRBV20-1; cdr3_length: 15; d_call: NA; clone_size: many; cdr3_nt: TGCAGTGCTAGAGATCGGGGGCGGTGGTACAATGAGCAGTTCTTC; cdr3_aa: CSARDRGRWYNEQFF
j_call: TRBJ2-3; v_call: TRBV6-6; cdr3_length: 16; d_call: NA; clone_size: few; cdr3_nt: TGTGCCAGCAGCTTAGACCCGGGACCTTATGGAGATACGCAGTATTTT; cdr3_aa: CASSLDPGPYGDTQYF
j_call: TRBJ1-1; v_call: TRBV5-1; cdr3_length: 14; d_call: NA; clone_size: NA; cdr3_nt: TGCGCCAGCAGCTTGGAACAAGGGAACACTGAAGCTTTCTTT; cdr3_aa: CASSLEQGNTEAFF
j_call: TRBJ2-7; v_call: TRBV23-1; cdr3_length: 14; d_call: NA; clone_size: NA; cdr3_nt: TGCGCCAGCGGGCAGGGTGAAATTGACTACGAGCAGTACTTC; cdr3_aa: CASGQGEIDYEQYF
j_call: TRBJ2-5; v_call: TRBV20-1; cdr3_length: 14; d_call: NA; clone_size: NA; cdr3_nt: TGCAGTGCTAGGGGTGGCGGAGCGGAAGAGACCCAGTACTTC; cdr3_aa: CSARGGGAEETQYF
j_call: TRBJ2-5; v_call: TRBV30; cdr3_length: 12; d_call: NA; clone_size: NA; cdr3_nt: TGTGCCTGGAAGGGCGCGAGGGAGACCCAGTACTTC; cdr3_aa: CAWKGARETQYF
j_call: TRBJ1-6; v_call: TRBV7-2; cdr3_length: 12; d_call: NA; clone_size: few; cdr3_nt: TGTGCCAGCAGCTTAGAAGCCCCACCCCTCCACTTT; cdr3_aa: CASSLEAPPLHF
j_call: TRBJ1-3; v_call: TRBV4-3; cdr3_length: 17; d_call: NA; clone_size: few; cdr3_nt: TGCGCCAGCAGCCAAGTAGGGCTGATGAGCTCTGGAAACACCATATATTTT; cdr3_aa: CASSQVGLMSSGNTIYF
j_call: TRBJ1-1; v_call: TRBV29-1; cdr3_length: 11; d_call: TRBD1; clone_size: few; cdr3_nt: TGCAGCACCAGGGGGGACACTGAAGCTTTCTTT; cdr3_aa: CSTRGDTEAFF
j_call: TRBJ2-7; v_call: TRBV7-9; cdr3_length: 12; d_call: NA; clone_size: many; cdr3_nt: TGTGCCAGCAGCTTAAATCAGTACGAGCAGTACTTC; cdr3_aa: CASSLNQYEQYF
j_call: TRBJ2-5; v_call: TRBV6-5; cdr3_length: 16; d_call: NA; clone_size: NA; cdr3_nt: TGTGCCAGCAGTTACCTCCAGGAGATAAACCAAGAGACCCAGTACTTC; cdr3_aa: CASSYLQEINQETQYF
j_call: TRBJ2-7; v_call: TRBV6-2/TRBV6-3; cdr3_length: 12; d_call: NA; clone_size: NA; cdr3_nt: TGTGCCAGCTGGACATCCACCTACGAGCAGTACTTC; cdr3_aa: CASWTSTYEQYF
j_call: TRBJ2-1; v_call: TRBV7-3; cdr3_length: 16; d_call: NA; clone_size: many; cdr3_nt: TGTGCCAGCAGCTTATCCAAGACAGCGGGCCCCAATGAGCAGTTCTTC; cdr3_aa: CASSLSKTAGPNEQFF
j_call: TRBJ1-2; v_call: TRBV2; cdr3_length: 13; d_call: TRBD1; clone_size: few; cdr3_nt: TGTGCCAGCAGTGACCGGGACAGGGGCCGCTACACCTTC; cdr3_aa: CASSDRDRGRYTF
j_call: TRBJ1-6; v_call: TRBV6-5; cdr3_length: 13; d_call: NA; clone_size: NA; cdr3_nt: TGTGCCAGCAGTTCCAAGGACAGTCTGTCCCTCCACTTT; cdr3_aa: CASSSKDSLSLHF